This TCR beta chain is from a study of breast tumors, draining lymph nodes, adjacent tissues. General study results and limits: Tumor T cell lymph node origin was a supported hypothesis, not proven.

The ends lost 0 bases at V and 9 bases at J; junction bases unmatched: 14. The germline gives CDR1 KGHDR, CDR2 SFDVKD. CDR3 length equals 19 residues. TCRdb processed the multiplex PCR reads anew with MiXCR; each CDR3 protein has one entry. The sample lists 25,000 or so distinct CDR3 sequences, about 70% occurring once. Turning to this clonotype: The antigen is unknown.

The receptor's source is a female donor with breast cancer. Some clones in this sample may be carry-over from other donors' samples. The chain carries TRBV24-1 and TRBJ2-1; TRBD2 matches 12 bases. Sequenced sample: tumor-adjacent breast tissue. The CDR3 DNA reads as TGTGCCACCAGTGATTTGTCTCTAGCGGGAGGGCCGGCCCCAGGTGAGCAGTTCTTC. Protein product: CATSDLSLAGGPAPGEQFF.